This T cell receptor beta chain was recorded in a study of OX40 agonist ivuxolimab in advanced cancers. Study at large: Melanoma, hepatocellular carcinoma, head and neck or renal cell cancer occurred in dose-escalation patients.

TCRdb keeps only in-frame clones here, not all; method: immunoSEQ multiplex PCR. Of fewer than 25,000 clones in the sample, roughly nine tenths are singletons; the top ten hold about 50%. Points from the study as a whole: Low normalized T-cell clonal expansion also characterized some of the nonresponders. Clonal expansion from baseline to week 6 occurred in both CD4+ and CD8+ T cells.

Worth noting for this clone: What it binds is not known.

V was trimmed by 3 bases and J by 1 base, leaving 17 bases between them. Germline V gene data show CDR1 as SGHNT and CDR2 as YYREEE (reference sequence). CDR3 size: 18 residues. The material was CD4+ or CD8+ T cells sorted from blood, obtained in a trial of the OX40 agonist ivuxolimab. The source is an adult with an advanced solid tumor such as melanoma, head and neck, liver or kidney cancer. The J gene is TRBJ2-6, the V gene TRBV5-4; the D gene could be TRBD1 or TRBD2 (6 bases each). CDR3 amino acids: CASSWGAGEWSGANVLTF. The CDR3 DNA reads TGTGCCAGCAGCTGGGGGGCAGGGGAATGGTCTGGGGCCAACGTCCTGACTTTC.